Reported below is one T cell receptor beta chain. Its target antigen remains unknown. Base qualities were left out, and no much larger clone turns up one base away. These data are taken from a study of OX40 agonist ivuxolimab in advanced cancers. The study in broad terms: Ivuxolimab was an agonistic, fully human IgG2 monoclonal antibody directed against OX40 (CD134), a costimulatory receptor. Partial responses occurred in three dose-escalation patients, of whom one had hepatocellular carcinoma and two had cutaneous melanoma. The paper covers the monotherapy dose-escalation part of the phase I ivuxolimab trial, which included N of about 50 patients. Patients were allowed to have had prior anti-PD-1, anti-PD-L1 or anti-CTLA-4 therapy, and 40% of the dose-escalation patients had been treated with checkpoint inhibitors. Of the approximately 50 dose-escalation patients, hepatocellular carcinoma was present in 19, melanoma in around 15, renal cell carcinoma in 9 and head and neck cancer in 9. Intravenous ivuxolimab was administered to patients every 2 weeks at six dose levels: 0.01, 0.1, 0.3, 1.5, 3 and 10 mg/kg. The point of sequencing TCRbeta in the periphery was to test whether ivuxolimab changed TCR sequence diversity and drove clonal T-cell expansion. A male proportion of roughly 80% and a mean age of about 60 years, ranging from about 23 to 90, were recorded for the dose-escalation cohort. The research as a whole found: At doses of 0.1 to 3.0 mg/kg, clonal expansion of both CD4+ and CD8+ T cells in blood was seen between baseline and week 6. After ivuxolimab, expanded clones were on average more numerous among CD8+ T cells than among CD4+ T cells. The antigen specificity of the clonally expanded peripheral T cells was not determined. In the 0.1-3.0 mg/kg groups, partial responders were among the patients with the lowest normalized peripheral clonal expansion, particularly in CD8+ T cells. Low levels of normalized T-cell clonal expansion were also seen in some patients who did not respond.

The trial excluded patients who had a history of autoimmune disease or who were on systemic immunosuppression. Peripheral blood for TCR sequencing was collected from all dose cohorts at baseline, on cycle 4 day 1, and on cycle 7 day 1. The samples were taken from a phase I, first-in-human, multicenter, open-label dose-escalation trial of ivuxolimab. The trial enrolled adults with locally advanced or metastatic head and neck squamous cell, hepatocellular, melanoma or renal cell carcinoma. CD4+ and CD8+ T cells were sorted separately from peripheral blood before TCR sequencing. The CDR3 covers 14 residues, taking in both the cysteine and the phenylalanine. The DNA shown is the 42-base CDR3, in frame from base 1. For CDR1 and CDR2, the germline V gene lists SGHTA and FQGNSA. V is cut by 2 bases and J by 5 bases, and the space between the germline ends is 12 bases. Genomic DNA was extracted from sorted cells for sequencing of the TCRbeta CDR3 region. TCRbeta CDR3 regions were sequenced using the immunoSEQ Assay. TCRdb limited this immuneACCESS table to in-frame rearrangements with V and J called. A share of clones is missing; checked studies link under half to unresolved V genes, and the rest is unexplained. This sample is represented by around 60,000 clones; approximately 81% of them were singletons. Clones ranked in the top ten supply 1.5% to 2.5% of the sample.

The clonotype comes from an adult with an advanced solid tumor such as melanoma, head and neck, liver or kidney cancer. Sequences were derived from CD4+ or CD8+ T cells sorted from blood, sampled in a trial of the OX40 agonist ivuxolimab. Here the chain combines TRBV7-2 and TRBJ2-5; the D gene is unclear. The CDR3 has the sequence CASSLFTQRETQYF. The DNA reads TGTGCCAGCAGCTTATTTACACAGAGGGAGACCCAGTACTTC.